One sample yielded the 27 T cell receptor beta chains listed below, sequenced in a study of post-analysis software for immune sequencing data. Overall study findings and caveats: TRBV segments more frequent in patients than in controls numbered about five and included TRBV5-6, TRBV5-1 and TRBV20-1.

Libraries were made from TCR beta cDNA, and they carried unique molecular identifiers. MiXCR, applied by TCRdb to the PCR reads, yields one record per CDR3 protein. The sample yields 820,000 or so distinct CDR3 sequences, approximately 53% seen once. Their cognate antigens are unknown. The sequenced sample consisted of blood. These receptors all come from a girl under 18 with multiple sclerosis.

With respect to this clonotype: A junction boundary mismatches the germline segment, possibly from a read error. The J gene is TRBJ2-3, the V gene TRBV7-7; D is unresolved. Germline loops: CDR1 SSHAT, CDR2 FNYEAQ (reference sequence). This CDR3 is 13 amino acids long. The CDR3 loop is CASSWAEGDTQYF. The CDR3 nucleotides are TGTGCTAGCAGCTGGGCCGAAGGAGATACGCAGTATTTT.

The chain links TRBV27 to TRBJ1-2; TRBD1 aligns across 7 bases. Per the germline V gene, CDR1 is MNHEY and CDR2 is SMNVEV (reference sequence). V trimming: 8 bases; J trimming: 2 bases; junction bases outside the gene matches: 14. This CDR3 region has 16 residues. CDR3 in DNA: TGTGCCAGCTCCTGGAACAGGGGCGCCACCAACTATGGCTACACCTTC. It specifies CASSWNRGATNYGYTF.

CDR3 protein: CASSSPRAGGPHEQFF. As DNA, the CDR3 is TGCGCCAGCAGCTCCCCCCGAGCGGGGGGGCCCCATGAGCAGTTCTTC. V is TRBV5-1 and J is TRBJ2-1, with 10 bases that match TRBD2. The germline V gene has CDR1 SGHRS and CDR2 YFSETQ. After removal of 3 bases from V and 8 bases from J, the junction contained 11 bases not matched to a gene. This CDR3 is 16 amino acids long.

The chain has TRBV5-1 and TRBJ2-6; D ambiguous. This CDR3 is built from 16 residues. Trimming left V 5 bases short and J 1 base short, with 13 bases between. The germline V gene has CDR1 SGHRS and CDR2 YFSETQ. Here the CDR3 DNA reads TGCGCCAGCAGGCGTAGTGTTGATTCTGGGGCCAACGTCCTGACTTTC. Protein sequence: CASRRSVDSGANVLTF.

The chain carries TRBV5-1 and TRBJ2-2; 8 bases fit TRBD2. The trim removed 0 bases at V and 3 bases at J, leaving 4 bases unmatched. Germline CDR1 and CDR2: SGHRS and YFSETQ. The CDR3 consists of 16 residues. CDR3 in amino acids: CASSLDIGGDTGELFF. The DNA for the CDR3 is TGCGCCAGCAGCTTGGATATCGGGGGGGACACCGGGGAGCTGTTTTTT.

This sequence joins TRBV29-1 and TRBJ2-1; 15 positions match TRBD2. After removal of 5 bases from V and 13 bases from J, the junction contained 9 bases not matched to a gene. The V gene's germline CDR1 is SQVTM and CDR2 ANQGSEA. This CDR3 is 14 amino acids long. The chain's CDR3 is CSVLGLAGGISQFF. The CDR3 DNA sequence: TGCAGCGTTTTGGGACTAGCGGGGGGAATTTCCCAGTTCTTC.

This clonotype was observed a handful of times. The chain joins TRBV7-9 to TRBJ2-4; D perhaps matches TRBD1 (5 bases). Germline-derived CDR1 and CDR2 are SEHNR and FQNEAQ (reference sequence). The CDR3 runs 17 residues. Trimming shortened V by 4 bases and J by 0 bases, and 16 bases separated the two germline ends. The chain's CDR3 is CASSSAHRLSAKNIQYF. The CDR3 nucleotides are TGTGCCAGCAGCTCGGCACACAGGCTCTCAGCCAAAAACATTCAGTACTTC.

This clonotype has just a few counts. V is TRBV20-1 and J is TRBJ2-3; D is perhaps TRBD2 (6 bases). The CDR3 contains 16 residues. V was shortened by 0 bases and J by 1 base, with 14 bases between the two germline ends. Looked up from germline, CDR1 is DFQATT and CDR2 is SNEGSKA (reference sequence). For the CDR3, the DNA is TGCAGTGCTAGAGATCGAATCGGGGGAGGCACAGATACGCAGTATTTT. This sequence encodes CSARDRIGGGTDTQYF.

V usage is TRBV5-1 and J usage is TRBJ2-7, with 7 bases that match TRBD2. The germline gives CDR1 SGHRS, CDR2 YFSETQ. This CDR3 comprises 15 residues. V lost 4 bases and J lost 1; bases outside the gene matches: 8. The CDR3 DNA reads TGCGCCAGCAGCACTGGGACTATCCTTTCCTACGAGCAGTACTTC. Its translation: CASSTGTILSYEQYF.

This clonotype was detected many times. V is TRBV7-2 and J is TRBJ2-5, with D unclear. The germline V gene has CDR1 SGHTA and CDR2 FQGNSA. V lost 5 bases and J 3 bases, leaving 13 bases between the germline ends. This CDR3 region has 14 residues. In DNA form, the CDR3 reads TGTGCCAGCAGCCCAAGAGGCAGAGAAGAGACCCAGTACTTC. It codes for CASSPRGREETQYF. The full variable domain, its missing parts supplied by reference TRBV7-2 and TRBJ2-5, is GAGVSQSPSNKVTEKGKDVELRCDPISGHTALYWYRQSLGQGLEFLIYFQGNSAPDKSGLPSDRFSAERTGGSVSTLTIQRTQQEDSAVYLCASSPRGREETQYFGPGTRLLVL.

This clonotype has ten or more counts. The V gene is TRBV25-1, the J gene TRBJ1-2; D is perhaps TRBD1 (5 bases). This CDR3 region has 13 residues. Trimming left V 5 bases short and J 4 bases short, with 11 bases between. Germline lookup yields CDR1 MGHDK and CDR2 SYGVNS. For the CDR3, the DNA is TGTGCCAGCAGTCCCCCGGGGGGCTATGGCTACACCTTC. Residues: CASSPPGGYGYTF.

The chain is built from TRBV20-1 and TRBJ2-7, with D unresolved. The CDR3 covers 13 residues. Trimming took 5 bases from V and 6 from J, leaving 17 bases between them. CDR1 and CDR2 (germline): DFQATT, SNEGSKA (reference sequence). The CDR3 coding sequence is TGCAGTGCTTCCTCCCGGGTAGCTATCGAGCAGTACTTC. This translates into CSASSRVAIEQYF.

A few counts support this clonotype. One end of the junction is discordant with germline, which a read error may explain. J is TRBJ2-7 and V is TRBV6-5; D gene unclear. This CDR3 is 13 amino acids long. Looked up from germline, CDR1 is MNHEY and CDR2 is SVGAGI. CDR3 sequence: CASSYSIGYEQYF. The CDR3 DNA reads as TGTGCCAGCAGCTACTCGATTGGATACGAGCAGTACTTC.

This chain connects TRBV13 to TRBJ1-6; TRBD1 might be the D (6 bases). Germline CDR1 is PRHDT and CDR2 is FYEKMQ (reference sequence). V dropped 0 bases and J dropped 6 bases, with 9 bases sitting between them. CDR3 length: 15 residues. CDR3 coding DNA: TGTGCCAGCAGCTTAGGCGGGACAATTAATTCACCCCTCCACTTT. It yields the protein CASSLGGTINSPLHF.

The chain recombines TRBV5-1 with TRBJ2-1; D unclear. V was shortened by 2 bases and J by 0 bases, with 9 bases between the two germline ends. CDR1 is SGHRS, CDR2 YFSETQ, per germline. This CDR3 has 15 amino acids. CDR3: CASSFRQSSYNEQFF. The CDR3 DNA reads TGCGCCAGCAGCTTCCGTCAGAGCTCCTACAATGAGCAGTTCTTC.

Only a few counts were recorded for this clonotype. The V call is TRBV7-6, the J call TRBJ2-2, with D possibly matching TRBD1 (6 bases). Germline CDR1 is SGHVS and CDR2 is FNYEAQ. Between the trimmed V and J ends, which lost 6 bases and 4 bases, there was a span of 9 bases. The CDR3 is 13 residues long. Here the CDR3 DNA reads TGTGCCAGCAGGGCGGACAGCACCGGGGAGCTGTTTTTT. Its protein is CASRADSTGELFF. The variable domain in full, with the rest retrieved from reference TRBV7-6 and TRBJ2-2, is GAGVSQSPRYKVTKRGQDVALRCDPISGHVSLYWYRQALGQGPEFLTYFNYEAQQDKSGLPNDRFSAERPEGSISTLTIQRTEQRDSAMYRCASRADSTGELFFGEGSRLTVL.

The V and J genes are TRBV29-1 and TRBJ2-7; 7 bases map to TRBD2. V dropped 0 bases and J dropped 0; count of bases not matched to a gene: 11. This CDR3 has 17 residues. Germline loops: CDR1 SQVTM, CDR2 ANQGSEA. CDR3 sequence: CSVEDKGGSGYSYEQYF. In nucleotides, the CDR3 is TGCAGCGTTGAAGATAAGGGAGGTAGCGGGTACTCCTACGAGCAGTACTTC.

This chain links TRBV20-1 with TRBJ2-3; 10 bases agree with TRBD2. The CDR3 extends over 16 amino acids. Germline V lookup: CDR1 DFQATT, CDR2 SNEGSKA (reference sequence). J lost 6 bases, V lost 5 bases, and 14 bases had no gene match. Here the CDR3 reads CSASPLAGAGGDTQYF. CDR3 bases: TGCAGTGCTTCGCCCTTAGCGGGAGCGGGGGGGGATACGCAGTATTTT.

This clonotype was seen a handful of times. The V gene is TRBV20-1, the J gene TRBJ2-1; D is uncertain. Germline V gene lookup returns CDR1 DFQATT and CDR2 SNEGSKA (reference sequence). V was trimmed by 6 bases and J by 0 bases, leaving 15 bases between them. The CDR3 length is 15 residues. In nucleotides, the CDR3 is TGCAGTGCGGCCGATAGCACGAGCTCCTACAATGAGCAGTTCTTC. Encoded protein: CSAADSTSSYNEQFF.

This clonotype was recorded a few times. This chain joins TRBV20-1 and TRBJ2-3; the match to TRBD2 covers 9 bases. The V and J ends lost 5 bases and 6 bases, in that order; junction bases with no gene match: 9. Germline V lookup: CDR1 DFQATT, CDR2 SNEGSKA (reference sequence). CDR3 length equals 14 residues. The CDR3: CSAELAGLVDTQYF. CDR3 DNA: TGCAGTGCTGAGCTAGCGGGATTGGTCGATACGCAGTATTTT.

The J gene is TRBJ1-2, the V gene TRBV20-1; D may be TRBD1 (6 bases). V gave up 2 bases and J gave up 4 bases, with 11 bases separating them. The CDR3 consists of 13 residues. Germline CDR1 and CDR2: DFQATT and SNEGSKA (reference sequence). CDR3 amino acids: CSARPDRIYGYTF. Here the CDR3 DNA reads TGCAGTGCTAGACCCGACAGGATCTATGGCTACACCTTC.

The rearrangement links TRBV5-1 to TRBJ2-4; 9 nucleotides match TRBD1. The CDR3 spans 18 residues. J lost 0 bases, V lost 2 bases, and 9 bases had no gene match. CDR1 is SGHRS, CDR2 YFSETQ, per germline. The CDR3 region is CASSFVGQGSLAKNIQYF. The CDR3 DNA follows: TGCGCCAGCAGCTTCGTGGGACAGGGATCGCTAGCCAAAAACATTCAGTACTTC. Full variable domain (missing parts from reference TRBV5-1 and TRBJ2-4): KAGVTQTPRYLIKTRGQQVTLSCSPISGHRSVSWYQQTPGQGLQFLFEYFSETQRNKGNFPGRFSGRQFSNSRSEMNVSTLELGDSALYLCASSFVGQGSLAKNIQYFGAGTRLSVL.

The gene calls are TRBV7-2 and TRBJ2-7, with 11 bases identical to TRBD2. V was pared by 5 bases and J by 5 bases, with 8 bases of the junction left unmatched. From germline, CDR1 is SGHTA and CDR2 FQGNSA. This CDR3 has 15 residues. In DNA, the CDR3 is TGTGCCAGCAGCCGGGGGACTAGCGGTGCTGACGAGCAGTACTTC. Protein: CASSRGTSGADEQYF.

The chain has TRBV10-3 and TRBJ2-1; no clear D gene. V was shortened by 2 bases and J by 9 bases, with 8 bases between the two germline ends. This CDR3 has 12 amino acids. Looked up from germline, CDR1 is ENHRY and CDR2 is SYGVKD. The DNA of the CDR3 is TGTGCCATCAGTGAGCCTAAAGGTGAGCAGTTCTTC. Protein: CAISEPKGEQFF.

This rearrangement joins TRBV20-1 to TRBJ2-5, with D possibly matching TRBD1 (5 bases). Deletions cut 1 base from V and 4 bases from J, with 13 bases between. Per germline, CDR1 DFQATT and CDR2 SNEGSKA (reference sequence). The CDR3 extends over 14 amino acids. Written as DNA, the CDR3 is TGCAGTGCTAGAGTGTGGCTCACAGGAGAGACCCAGTACTTC. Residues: CSARVWLTGETQYF.

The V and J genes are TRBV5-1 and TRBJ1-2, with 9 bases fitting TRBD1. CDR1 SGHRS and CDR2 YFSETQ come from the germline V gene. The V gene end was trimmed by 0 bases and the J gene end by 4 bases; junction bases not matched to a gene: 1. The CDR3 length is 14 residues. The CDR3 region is CASSLEGQGYGYTF. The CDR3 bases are TGCGCCAGCAGCTTGGAGGGACAGGGCTATGGCTACACCTTC.

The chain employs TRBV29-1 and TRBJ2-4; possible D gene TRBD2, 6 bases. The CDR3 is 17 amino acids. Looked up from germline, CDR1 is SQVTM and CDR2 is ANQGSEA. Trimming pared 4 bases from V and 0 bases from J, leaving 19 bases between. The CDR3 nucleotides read TGCAGCGTTGTCGGGGTAGGAGGGCCACTAGCCAAAAACATTCAGTACTTC. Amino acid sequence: CSVVGVGGPLAKNIQYF.